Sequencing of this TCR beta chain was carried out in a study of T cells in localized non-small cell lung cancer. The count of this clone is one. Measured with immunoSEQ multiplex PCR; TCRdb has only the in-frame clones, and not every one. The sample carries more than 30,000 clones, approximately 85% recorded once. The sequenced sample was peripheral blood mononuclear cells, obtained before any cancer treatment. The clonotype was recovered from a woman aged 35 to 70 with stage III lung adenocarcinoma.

The CDR3 loop is CASSDSDVRSEQFF. CDR3 coding DNA: TGTGCCAGCAGTGACTCGGATGTTCGTAGTGAGCAGTTCTTC. This chain uses TRBV6-4 with TRBJ2-1; D unresolved. There are 14 residues in the CDR3. The germline V and J ends were trimmed by 0 bases and 9 bases, with 12 bases remaining between them. Per germline, CDR1 MRHNA and CDR2 SNTAGT.